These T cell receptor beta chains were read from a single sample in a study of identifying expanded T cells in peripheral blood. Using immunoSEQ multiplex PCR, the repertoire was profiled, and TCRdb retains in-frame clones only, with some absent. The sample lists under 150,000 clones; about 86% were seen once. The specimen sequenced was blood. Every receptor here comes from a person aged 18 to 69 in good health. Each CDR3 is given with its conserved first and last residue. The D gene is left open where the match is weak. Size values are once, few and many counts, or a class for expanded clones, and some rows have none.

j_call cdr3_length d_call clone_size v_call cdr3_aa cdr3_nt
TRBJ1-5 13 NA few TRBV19 CASRTHASQPQHF TGTGCCAGTCGGACCCACGCCAGTCAGCCCCAGCATTTT
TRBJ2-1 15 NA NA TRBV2 CASSVTLSSYNEQFF TGTGCCAGCAGTGTGACTTTGAGCTCCTACAATGAGCAGTTCTTC
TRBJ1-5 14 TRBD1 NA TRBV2 CASSGTGETQPQHF TGTGCCAGCAGTGGGACAGGGGAGACTCAGCCCCAGCATTTT
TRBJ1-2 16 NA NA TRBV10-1 CASSVGDSIFHYGYTF TGCGCCAGCAGTGTGGGAGACTCTATCTTCCACTATGGCTACACCTTC
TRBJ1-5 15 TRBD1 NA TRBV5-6 CASSLFGTGRITQHF TGTGCCAGCAGCTTGTTCGGGACAGGGCGAATAACGCAGCATTTT
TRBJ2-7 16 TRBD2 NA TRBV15 CATSRGGLAGGYEQYF TGTGCCACCAGCAGAGGGGGACTAGCGGGAGGATACGAGCAGTACTTC
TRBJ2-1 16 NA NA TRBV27 CASSLYTGAAYNEQFF TGTGCCAGCAGTTTATACACGGGAGCGGCCTACAATGAGCAGTTCTTC
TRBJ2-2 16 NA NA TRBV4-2 CASSQSEPANTGELFF TGTGCCAGCAGCCAATCAGAACCGGCGAACACCGGGGAGCTGTTTTTT
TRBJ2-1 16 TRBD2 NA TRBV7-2 CASSQGGTSGRFEQFF TGTGCCAGCAGCCAGGGGGGGACTAGCGGGAGGTTTGAGCAGTTCTTC
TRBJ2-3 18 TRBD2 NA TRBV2 CASSETQSSGTSTDTQYF TGTGCCAGCAGTGAAACCCAATCTAGCGGTACTAGCACAGATACGCAGTATTTT
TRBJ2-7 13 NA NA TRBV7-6 CASSLTTAYEQYF TGTGCCAGCAGCTTAACTACGGCCTACGAGCAGTACTTC
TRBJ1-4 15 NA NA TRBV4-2 CASSQADGTNEKLFF TGTGCCAGCAGCCAGGCCGACGGAACTAATGAAAAACTGTTTTTT
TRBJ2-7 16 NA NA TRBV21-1 CASSKERSGGFYEQYF TGTGCCAGCAGCAAAGAAAGATCAGGGGGCTTCTACGAGCAGTACTTC
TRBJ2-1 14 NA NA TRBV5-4 CASSFMGAGNEQFF TGTGCCAGCAGCTTCATGGGGGCGGGCAATGAGCAGTTCTTC
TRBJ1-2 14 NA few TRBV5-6 CASSSSREGYGYTF TGTGCCAGCAGCAGTTCGCGGGAGGGTTATGGCTACACCTTC
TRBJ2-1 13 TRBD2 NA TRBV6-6 CASTRTSWHEQFF TGTGCCAGCACCAGGACTAGTTGGCATGAGCAGTTCTTC
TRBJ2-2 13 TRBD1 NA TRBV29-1 CSVNDRGTGELFF TGCAGCGTGAACGACAGGGGAACCGGGGAGCTGTTTTTT
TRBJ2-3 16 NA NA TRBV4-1 CASSQVNLVYTDTQYF TGCGCCAGCAGCCAAGTGAATCTCGTTTACACAGATACGCAGTATTTT
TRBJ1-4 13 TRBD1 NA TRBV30 CAWKGQPNEKLFF TGTGCCTGGAAGGGACAGCCAAATGAAAAACTGTTTTTT
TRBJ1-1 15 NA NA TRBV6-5 CASSLMGQSGTEAFF TGTGCCAGCAGCCTTATGGGGCAGAGCGGGACTGAAGCTTTCTTT
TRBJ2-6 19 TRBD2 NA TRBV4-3 CASSQAGTSGLSGANVLTF TGCGCCAGCAGCCAAGCAGGGACTAGCGGGCTCTCTGGGGCCAACGTCCTGACTTTC
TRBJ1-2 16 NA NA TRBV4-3 CASSQGSGRARDGYTF TGCGCCAGCAGCCAAGGGAGTGGACGGGCTCGGGATGGCTACACCTTC
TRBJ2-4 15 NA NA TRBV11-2 CASSQPHSAKNIQYF TGTGCCAGCAGCCAACCCCACAGCGCCAAAAACATTCAGTACTTC
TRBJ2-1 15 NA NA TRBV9 CASSASGTRYNEQFF TGTGCCAGCAGCGCCTCCGGGACACGATACAATGAGCAGTTCTTC
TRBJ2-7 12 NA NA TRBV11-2 CASASRGYEQYF TGTGCCAGCGCCTCCCGTGGCTACGAGCAGTACTTC
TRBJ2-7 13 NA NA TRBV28 CASSGGVRGEQYF TGTGCCAGCAGTGGCGGGGTAAGGGGCGAGCAGTACTTC
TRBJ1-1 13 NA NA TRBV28 CASSPRVWTEAFF TGTGCCAGCAGTCCTCGGGTCTGGACTGAAGCTTTCTTT
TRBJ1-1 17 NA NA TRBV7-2 CASSVTPGRGEGAEAFF TGTGCCAGCAGCGTAACCCCGGGTCGGGGAGAAGGCGCTGAAGCTTTCTTT
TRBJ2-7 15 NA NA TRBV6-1 CASTRAPELNYEQYF TGTGCCAGCACGAGGGCCCCAGAGCTCAATTACGAGCAGTACTTC
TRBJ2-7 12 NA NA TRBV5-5 CASIGSAWEQYF TGTGCCAGCATCGGGAGCGCCTGGGAGCAGTACTTC
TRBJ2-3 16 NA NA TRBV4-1 CASSQGTQVGTDTQYF TGCGCCAGCAGCCAAGGGACGCAGGTTGGCACAGATACGCAGTATTTT
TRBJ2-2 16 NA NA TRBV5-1 CASSLDGQGNTGELFF TGCGCCAGCAGCTTGGATGGGCAGGGGAACACCGGGGAGCTGTTTTTT